Each of the 31 T cell receptor beta chains below was sequenced from the same sample in a study of early T cells in non-severe SARS-CoV-2 infection. TCRdb re-called the 5' RACE reads with MiXCR, one entry per CDR3 protein. The sample has almost 65,000 distinct CDR3 sequences; about 4.9% are singletons. Sequencing was performed on whole blood. The receptors derive from an adult who was a healthcare worker with PCR-confirmed SARS-CoV-2 infection or an uninfected control (not recorded which).

This clonotype was picked up many times. The V gene is TRBV5-4, the J gene TRBJ2-1, with TRBD2 matching 7 bases. V shed 3 bases, J shed 6 bases, and the junction held 12 bases outside the gene matches. Looked up from germline, CDR1 is SGHNT and CDR2 is YYREEE (reference sequence). The CDR3 is made up of 16 amino acids. DNA for the CDR3: TGTGCCAGCAGCTCCCCTAAACTAGCGCAAAGCAATGAGCAGTTCTTC. Its protein product is CASSSPKLAQSNEQFF.

The rearrangement joins TRBV7-8 to TRBJ1-1; possibly TRBD1 for D (6 bases). Germline assignment: CDR1 SGHVS and CDR2 FQNEAQ. The CDR3 extends over 15 amino acids. V was clipped by 1 base and J by 1 base, with 10 bases between them. The CDR3 nucleotides read TGTGCCAGCAGCTTAGTTCGGACAGCGAACACTGAAGCTTTCTTT. Encoded protein: CASSLVRTANTEAFF. Using reference TRBV7-8 and TRBJ1-1 for the parts outside the CDR3, the full variable domain is GAGVSQSPRYKVAKRGQDVALRCDPISGHVSLFWYQQALGQGPEFLTYFQNEAQLDKSGLPSDRFFAERPEGSVSTLKIQRTQQEDSAVYLCASSLVRTANTEAFFGQGTRLTVV.

This clonotype was detected ten times or more. The V gene is TRBV13, the J gene TRBJ1-2; 8 nucleotides match TRBD1. CDR1 is PRHDT and CDR2 is FYEKMQ in the germline V gene (reference sequence). This CDR3 comprises 15 residues. The ends lost 5 bases at V and 7 bases at J; junction bases unmatched: 12. CDR3 DNA sequence: TGTGCCAGCAGCCAAAACAGGGGGACAGGAGGTGGCTACACCTTC. It codes for CASSQNRGTGGGYTF. Full variable domain (outside the CDR3, taken from reference TRBV13 and TRBJ1-2): AAGVIQSPRHLIKEKRETATLKCYPIPRHDTVYWYQQGPGQDPQFLISFYEKMQSDKGSIPDRFSAQQFSDYHSELNMSSLELGDSALYFCASSQNRGTGGGYTFGSGTRLTVV.

This clonotype was found many times. This chain uses TRBV5-4 with TRBJ1-1; D call uncertain. Germline loops: CDR1 SGHNT, CDR2 YYREEE (reference sequence). This CDR3 has 14 residues. Trimming removed 5 bases from V and 3 bases from J, with 14 bases in between. CDR3 in amino acids: CASSKTSTDTEAFF. DNA of the CDR3: TGTGCCAGCAGTAAAACGTCTACAGACACTGAAGCTTTCTTT.

This clonotype was counted many times. The rearrangement uses TRBV20-1 and TRBJ2-3; D is undetermined. The V and J ends lost 7 bases and 1 base respectively, with 12 bases between them. This CDR3 is 13 amino acids long. Germline V gene sequence: CDR1 DFQATT, CDR2 SNEGSKA (reference sequence). As DNA, the CDR3 is TGCAGTGGAGGAAAGGGCGGCACAGATACGCAGTATTTT. Protein: CSGGKGGTDTQYF.

The table lists this clonotype with many counts. CDR3 sequence: CASRSIRGQYF. As DNA, the CDR3 is TGTGCCAGCAGGTCAATCCGAGGGCAGTACTTC. This chain joins TRBV6-5 and TRBJ2-7; D is ambiguous. The CDR3 has 11 amino acids. Germline CDR1 is MNHEY and CDR2 is SVGAGI. Trimming stripped 6 bases from V and 9 bases from J, with 12 bases between.

This clonotype was detected only a few times. V and J are TRBV24-1 and TRBJ2-3, with 11 bases fitting TRBD2. J gave up 6 bases and V 10 bases, and 8 bases lay outside the gene matches. The length of the CDR3 is 14 residues. Germline loops: CDR1 KGHDR, CDR2 SFDVKD. CDR3 nucleotide sequence: TGTGCCACTGCCGGGACTAGCGGAACGGATACGCAGTATTTT. Translating it yields CATAGTSGTDTQYF.

This clonotype showed up many times. The rearrangement joins TRBV7-6 to TRBJ2-1, with D perhaps given as TRBD1 or TRBD2 (5 bases each). There are 15 residues in the CDR3. With 7 bases removed from V and 0 bases from J, the gap between germline ends came to 13 bases. The germline gives CDR1 SGHVS, CDR2 FNYEAQ. CDR3: CASTNGASSYNEQFF. The CDR3 region has the DNA TGTGCCAGCACTAACGGGGCCAGCTCCTACAATGAGCAGTTCTTC.

Only a few counts were recorded for this clonotype. The rearrangement links TRBV2 to TRBJ2-3; the match to TRBD2 covers 12 bases. Germline V gives CDR1 SNHLY, CDR2 FYNNEI. The CDR3 is made up of 18 amino acids. V lost 1 base to trimming and J lost 2 bases; unmatched junction nucleotides: 7. CDR3 bases: TGTGCCAGCAGTGAAGAACTAGCGGGGGGCGCTAACACAGATACGCAGTATTTT. Its protein product is CASSEELAGGANTDTQYF.

This clonotype was recorded at least ten times. The chain recombines TRBV4-3 with TRBJ1-4, with D tentatively TRBD1 (5 bases). The germline V gene encodes CDR1 LGHNA and CDR2 YSLEER. The CDR3 contains 15 residues. V shed 4 bases and J shed 4 bases, with 13 bases lying between them. The CDR3 loop is CASSRGDSNNEKLFF. Written as DNA, the CDR3 is TGCGCCAGCAGCCGGGGCGACAGCAATAATGAAAAACTGTTTTTT.

This clonotype was recorded many times. The rearrangement links TRBV20-1 to TRBJ2-2; D is uncertain. The germline V and J ends were trimmed by 6 bases and 4 bases, with 9 bases remaining between them. In germline, CDR1 is DFQATT, CDR2 SNEGSKA (reference sequence). CDR3 size: 12 residues. The CDR3 spells CSAPPGTGELFF. As DNA, the CDR3 is TGCAGTGCCCCCCCCGGCACCGGGGAGCTGTTTTTT.

On this clonotype itself: Possible read error: a much larger clone is one base away. This rearrangement joins TRBV9 to TRBJ2-1; D unclear. The end of the DNA fits TRBJ2-7 better, so the J call may be wrong. From germline, CDR1 is SGDLS and CDR2 YYNGEE. CDR3 length: 14 residues. The CDR3: CASSVFSSAEEQYF. CDR3 coding DNA: TGTGCCAGCAGCGTTTTCTCCTCGGCGGAAGAGCAGTACTTC.

The V call is TRBV3-1, the J call TRBJ1-1, with D unclear. This CDR3 spans 16 amino acids. CDR1 is LGHDT and CDR2 is YNNKEL in the germline V gene (reference sequence). The germline V and J ends were trimmed by 0 bases and 3 bases, with 14 bases remaining between them. The CDR3 loop reads CASSQEALGGYTEAFF. In DNA, the CDR3 is TGTGCCAGCAGCCAAGAAGCGCTTGGCGGCTACACTGAAGCTTTCTTT.

This clonotype occurred many times. The chain links TRBV6-6 to TRBJ1-6; no clear D. Germline V CDR1 and CDR2: MNHNY, SVGAGI (reference sequence). The CDR3 covers 18 residues. With 0 bases removed from V and 5 bases from J, the gap between germline ends came to 17 bases. The CDR3, as DNA: TGTGCCAGCAGTTACTCTTACTCATGGACGGAGAATAATTCACCCCTCCACTTT. Protein product: CASSYSYSWTENNSPLHF.

This clonotype was observed at least ten times. The chain recombines TRBV18 with TRBJ1-5; D remains ambiguous. In germline, CDR1 is KGHSH, CDR2 LQKENI. This CDR3 is 17 amino acids long. Deletions cut 0 bases from V and 0 bases from J, with 12 bases between. CDR3 loop: CASSPPLIRHSNQPQHF. DNA for the CDR3: TGTGCCAGCTCACCACCGTTGATACGACATAGCAATCAGCCCCAGCATTTT.

The CDR3 DNA reads TGTGCCAGCAGCCAAGGCATGGGACAGGGCTACGAGCAGTACTTC. This encodes CASSQGMGQGYEQYF. The chain couples TRBV3-1 to TRBJ2-7; the match to TRBD1 covers 9 bases. Germline V lookup: CDR1 LGHDT, CDR2 YNNKEL (reference sequence). The CDR3 is made up of 15 amino acids. V shed 1 base and J 3 bases; nucleotides not matched to a gene: 4.

This clonotype was seen at least ten times. The chain links TRBV20-1 to TRBJ2-3; TRBD2 agrees at 10 bases. J was trimmed by 6 bases and V by 1 base; bases with no gene match: 4. The CDR3 totals 14 residues. Germline V gene lookup returns CDR1 DFQATT and CDR2 SNEGSKA (reference sequence). The CDR3 region has the DNA TGCAGTGCTAGAGGCCTAGCGGGAGAGGATACGCAGTATTTT. It specifies CSARGLAGEDTQYF.

This clonotype was detected many times. CDR3 DNA sequence: TGCAGTGTAGGGGACAGGGGATCGTGGGAGCAGTACTTC. It yields the protein CSVGDRGSWEQYF. The rearrangement joins TRBV20-1 to TRBJ2-7, with 10 bases fitting TRBD1. The CDR3 is 13 residues long. The ends lost 7 bases at V and 7 bases at J; junction bases unmatched: 10. Germline assignment: CDR1 DFQATT and CDR2 SNEGSKA (reference sequence).

At least ten counts were recorded for this clonotype. V and J are TRBV27 and TRBJ2-7, with 11 positions matching TRBD2. The trim removed 4 bases at V and 1 base at J, leaving 3 bases unmatched. This CDR3 has 15 amino acids. Germline CDR1 MNHEY, CDR2 SMNVEV (reference sequence). The chain's CDR3 is CASSYGLAGSYEQYF. In nucleotides, the CDR3 is TGTGCCAGCAGTTACGGACTAGCGGGTTCCTACGAGCAGTACTTC.

This clonotype appeared many times. The gene calls are TRBV5-1 and TRBJ2-7, with no clear D. Trimming stripped 0 bases from V and 2 bases from J, with 9 bases between. The length of the CDR3 is 14 residues. Germline lookup yields CDR1 SGHRS and CDR2 YFSETQ. CDR3 loop: CASSLGDKPYEQYF. The CDR3 DNA is TGCGCCAGCAGCTTGGGAGACAAGCCCTACGAGCAGTACTTC.

This clonotype was found many times. The V gene is TRBV20-1, the J gene TRBJ2-3; 14 positions agree with TRBD2. CDR1 is DFQATT and CDR2 is SNEGSKA in the germline V gene (reference sequence). V dropped 6 bases and J dropped 9; count of bases not matched to a gene: 8. This CDR3 region has 14 residues. The DNA of the CDR3 is TGCAGTGCCAGACTAGCGGGAGGGCCCGGGACGCAGTATTTT. As protein: CSARLAGGPGTQYF.

This clonotype has just a few counts. This chain joins TRBV30 and TRBJ2-1, with a possible D match to TRBD2 (6 bases). The V end was cut by 2 bases, the J end by 5 bases, with 16 bases between. The CDR3 has 15 residues. Germline loops: CDR1 GTSNPN, CDR2 SVGIG (reference sequence). CDR3 bases: TGTGCCTGGAGTCCTCGGGGGTACTTGAACAATGAGCAGTTCTTC. It is translated as CAWSPRGYLNNEQFF. Full variable domain (remainder filled in from reference TRBV30 and TRBJ2-1): SQTIHQWPATLVQPVGSPLSLECTVEGTSNPNLYWYRQAAGRGLQLLFYSVGIGQISSEVPQNLSASRPQDRQFILSSKKLLLSDSGFYLCAWSPRGYLNNEQFFGPGTRLTVL.

The rearrangement uses TRBV27 and TRBJ1-1; D call uncertain. V was cut by 6 bases and J by 7 bases, with 18 bases left in between. CDR3 size: 14 residues. Germline CDR1 MNHEY, CDR2 SMNVEV (reference sequence). CDR3 protein: CASRARAQKNEAFF. CDR3 coding DNA: TGTGCCAGCAGGGCAAGGGCACAGAAAAATGAAGCTTTCTTT.

This clonotype has at least ten counts. V and J are TRBV27 and TRBJ2-3; weak D call: TRBD1 (6 bases). Trimming cost V 5 bases and J 1 base, with 10 bases left between them. CDR3 length equals 14 residues. Per the germline V gene, CDR1 is MNHEY and CDR2 is SMNVEV (reference sequence). The CDR3 DNA is TGTGCCAGCAGTCCTCGACAGGGCACAGATACGCAGTATTTT. This codes for CASSPRQGTDTQYF.

The sample holds many counts of this clonotype. The chain employs TRBV20-1 and TRBJ2-7; 7 bases are a match to TRBD2. V lost 5 bases to trimming and J lost 4 bases; unmatched junction nucleotides: 17. The CDR3 consists of 16 residues. Germline V lookup: CDR1 DFQATT, CDR2 SNEGSKA (reference sequence). The DNA for the CDR3 is TGCAGTGCTGGGAGACCTAGCGGAGCGATTCCTTACGAGCAGTACTTC. Amino acid sequence: CSAGRPSGAIPYEQYF.

This clonotype was recorded many times. The chain recombines TRBV12-3 or TRBV12-4 with TRBJ2-1, with D tentatively TRBD2 (7 bases). Trimming left V 4 bases short and J 3 bases short, with 13 bases between. The CDR3 loop spans 15 amino acids. The chain's CDR3 is CASSWGGLLYNEQFF. The CDR3 nucleotides read TGTGCCAGCAGTTGGGGGGGCCTTCTCTACAATGAGCAGTTCTTC.

This clonotype has ten or more counts. The chain is built from TRBV2 and TRBJ1-1; 7 nucleotides line up with TRBD1. Germline-derived CDR1 and CDR2 are SNHLY and FYNNEI. J gave up 3 bases and V 4 bases, and 2 bases lay outside the gene matches. This CDR3 spans 13 amino acids. The CDR3 bases are TGTGCCAGCAGTGGAGACAGGGACACTGAAGCTTTCTTT. This codes for CASSGDRDTEAFF.

This clonotype was detected many times. The chain employs TRBV7-2 and TRBJ1-6; D is uncertain. Germline loops: CDR1 SGHTA, CDR2 FQGNSA. The length of the CDR3 is 15 residues. V was pared by 2 bases and J by 6 bases, with 11 bases between. The CDR3 sequence: CASSLSGSLNSPLHF. In DNA, the CDR3 is TGTGCCAGCAGCTTATCGGGCAGCCTTAATTCACCCCTCCACTTT.

The chain couples TRBV27 to TRBJ1-6; TRBD1 agrees at 8 bases. The CDR3 totals 14 residues. V was pared by 4 bases and J by 7 bases, with 3 bases of the junction left unmatched. Germline CDR1 and CDR2: MNHEY and SMNVEV (reference sequence). CDR3 amino acids: CASSWTGSNSPLHF. CDR3 DNA sequence: TGTGCCAGCAGTTGGACAGGGTCCAATTCACCCCTCCACTTT.

The genes are TRBV20-1 and TRBJ2-1; TRBD1 or TRBD2 may be the D gene (5 bases each). The CDR3 spans 14 residues. The germline V gene has CDR1 DFQATT and CDR2 SNEGSKA (reference sequence). V lost 6 bases and J 9 bases, leaving 21 bases between the germline ends. As DNA, the CDR3 is TGCAGTGCCAACCCGGCGGCAGGGACCCCTGAGCAGTTCTTC. Amino acids: CSANPAAGTPEQFF.

A few counts support this clonotype. The chain is built from TRBV7-2 and TRBJ1-2; 7 bases fit TRBD1. The CDR3 is made up of 13 amino acids. J gave up 6 bases and V 5 bases, and 6 bases lay outside the gene matches. Germline V gene data show CDR1 as SGHTA and CDR2 as FQGNSA. Here the CDR3 DNA reads TGTGCCAGCAGCCTCAGGGGGTTGGATGGCTACACCTTC. Encoded protein: CASSLRGLDGYTF.